The source of this T cell receptor beta chain is a study of CD8 T cells in Susac syndrome. Random hexamers were used to reverse transcribe an amount of roughly 0.45 to 1 ug RNA. Amplification of TCR beta CDR3 across 54 Vbeta and 13 Jbeta was performed with immunoSEQ multiplex PCR. TCRdb reprocessed the immunoSEQ multiplex PCR reads with MiXCR, giving one entry per CDR3 protein. This sample has about 150,000 distinct CDR3 sequences, with about 95% found just once. Germline loops: CDR1 SQVTM, CDR2 ANQGSEA. The CDR3 consists of 13 residues. V was pared by 4 bases and J by 7 bases, with 7 bases of the junction left unmatched. It was treatment-naive patients with stable or active relapsing-remitting disease who made up the multiple sclerosis controls. TEMRA cells were FACS-enriched, unlike CD8+ and CD4+ T cells, which were negatively isolated.

This TCR was sampled from a human donor with multiple sclerosis. The J gene is TRBJ1-5, the V gene TRBV29-1; 7 bases agree with TRBD1. Sample: CD4+ T cells from PBMCs. The CDR3 reads CSVGQGIEQPQHF. The CDR3 coding sequence is TGCAGCGTTGGACAGGGAATAGAACAGCCCCAGCATTTT. Filled out from reference TRBV29-1 and TRBJ1-5, the complete variable domain reads SAVISQKPSRDICQRGTSLTIQCQVDSQVTMMFWYRQQPGQSLTLIATANQGSEATYESGFVIDKFPISRPNLTFSTLTVSNMSPEDSSIYLCSVGQGIEQPQHFGDGTRLSIL.